A single T cell receptor beta chain is shown here with its context. The source of the sample is a study of memory CD8 T cells in hepatitis C reinfection. For the study at large: Peak reinfection samples were taken 3 to 8 weeks after detection.

This table comes from immunoSEQ multiplex PCR, and its TCRdb copy is limited to in-frame clones, with some not included. This table holds over 35,000 clones, roughly 90% found once. Time point defined: peak reinfection, 3 to 8 weeks after reinfection detection. No in vitro expansion preceded TCR sequencing of the sorted cells. At all three reinfection time points, viable CD3+ CD8+ CD45RO- cells from a couple of donors served as controls. The sample comprised naive CD8+ T cells sorted from blood. The TCR sequence derives from a young man with hepatitis C virus infection.

The CDR3 here is CASTLHGGGLGELFF. DNA of the CDR3: TGTGCCAGCACCTTGCACGGCGGGGGGCTCGGGGAGCTGTTTTTT. The chain uses TRBV13 and TRBJ2-2; TRBD2 matches at 8 bases. CDR1 PRHDT and CDR2 FYEKMQ come from the germline V gene (reference sequence). The J segment lost 7 bases and the V segment lost 7 bases, leaving 11 bases of the junction unmatched. The CDR3 sequence is 15 residues long.